This passage covers 3 T cell receptor beta chains from one sample sequenced in a study of cytomegalovirus exposure and HLA in healthy donors. Repertoires were generated with immunoSEQ multiplex PCR, while TCRdb's copy carries only in-frame clones and drops some. The sample comprises about 64,000 clones, 85% to 95% of which are singletons, and almost 6% rests with the top ten. Input material: PBMCs. The receptors derive from a woman aged 18-29 years in good health and CMV-seropositive.

The rearrangement joins TRBV19 to TRBJ2-1, with 9 bases identical to TRBD2. The CDR3 is made up of 16 amino acids. The junction had 14 bases not matched to a gene; V was cut back by 5 bases and J by 9 bases. The germline V gene encodes CDR1 LNHDA and CDR2 SQIVND (reference sequence). CDR3: CASSLLAGPSFGEQFF. The CDR3 nucleotides are TGTGCCAGTAGTTTGCTAGCGGGGCCCTCTTTTGGTGAGCAGTTCTTC.

The V gene is TRBV10-3, the J gene TRBJ1-5, with D maybe TRBD1 (6 bases). The V end was cut by 0 bases, the J end by 5 bases, with 17 bases between. CDR1 is ENHRY and CDR2 is SYGVKD in the germline V gene. The CDR3 length is 17 residues. The CDR3 region is CAISESLGGTHHQPQHF. The CDR3 coding sequence is TGTGCCATCAGTGAGTCATTAGGTGGGACACACCATCAGCCCCAGCATTTT.

The V and J genes are TRBV5-4 and TRBJ2-1, with a possible D match to TRBD2 (6 bases). With 4 bases removed from V and 7 bases from J, the gap between germline ends came to 21 bases. The CDR3 length is 16 residues. Germline CDR1 SGHNT, CDR2 YYREEE (reference sequence). Here the CDR3 reads CASSSQGGQSRNEQFF. For the CDR3, the DNA is TGTGCCAGCAGCAGCCAGGGAGGCCAATCGAGGAATGAGCAGTTCTTC.